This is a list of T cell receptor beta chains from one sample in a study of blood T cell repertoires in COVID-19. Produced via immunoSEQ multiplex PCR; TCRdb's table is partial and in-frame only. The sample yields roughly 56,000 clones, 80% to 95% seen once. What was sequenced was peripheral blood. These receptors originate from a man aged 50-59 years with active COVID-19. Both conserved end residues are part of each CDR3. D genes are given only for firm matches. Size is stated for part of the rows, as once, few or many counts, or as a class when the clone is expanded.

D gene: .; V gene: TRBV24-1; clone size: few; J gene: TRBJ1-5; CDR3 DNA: TGTGCCACCAGTGGGGAGGGACCGAGCCAGCCCCAGCATTTT; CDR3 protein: CATSGEGPSQPQHF
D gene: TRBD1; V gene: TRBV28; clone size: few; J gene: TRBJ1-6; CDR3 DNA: TGTGCCAGCAGCTTACCAGGACAGGGACCATATAATTCACCCCTCCACTTT; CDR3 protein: CASSLPGQGPYNSPLHF
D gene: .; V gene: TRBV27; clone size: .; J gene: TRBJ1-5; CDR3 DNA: TGTGCCAGCAGCCGATCTACAGGTTTCAATCAGCCCCAGCATTTT; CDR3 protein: CASSRSTGFNQPQHF
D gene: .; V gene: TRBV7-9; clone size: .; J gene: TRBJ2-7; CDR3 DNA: TGTGCCAGCAGCGGTTTCCAGGGGATGCACGAGCAGTACTTC; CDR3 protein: CASSGFQGMHEQYF
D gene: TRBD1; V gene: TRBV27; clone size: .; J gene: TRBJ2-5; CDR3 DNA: TGTGCCAGCAGTTCCGGACAGGGGGCTTGGGAGACCCAGTACTTC; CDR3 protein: CASSSGQGAWETQYF
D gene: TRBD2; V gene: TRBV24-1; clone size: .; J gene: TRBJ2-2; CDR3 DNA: TGTGCCACCAGTGATGTAACACTAGCGGGGCACACCGGGGAGCTGTTTTTT; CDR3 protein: CATSDVTLAGHTGELFF
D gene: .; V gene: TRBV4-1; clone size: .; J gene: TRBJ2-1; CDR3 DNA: TGCGCCAGCAGCTCCCTGGGCCTCTCCAATGAGCAGTTCTTC; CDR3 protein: CASSSLGLSNEQFF
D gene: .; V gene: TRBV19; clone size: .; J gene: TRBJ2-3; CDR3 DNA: TGTGCCAGTAGTATAGACCCAGGGTCTACAGATACGCAGTATTTT; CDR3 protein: CASSIDPGSTDTQYF
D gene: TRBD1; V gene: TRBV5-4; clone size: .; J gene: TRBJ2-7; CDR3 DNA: TGTGCCAGCAGCGTACCCGGGACAGACGAGTACGAGCAGTACTTC; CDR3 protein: CASSVPGTDEYEQYF
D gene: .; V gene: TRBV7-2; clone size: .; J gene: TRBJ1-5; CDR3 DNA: TGTGCCAGCACCCTCCCCGGGAGTAATCAGCCCCAGCATTTT; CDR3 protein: CASTLPGSNQPQHF
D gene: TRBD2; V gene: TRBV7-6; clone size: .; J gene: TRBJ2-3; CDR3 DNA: TGTGCCAGCAGCCCTCCTACCGGGACTAGCGGGGGATCCACAGATACGCAGTATTTT; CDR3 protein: CASSPPTGTSGGSTDTQYF
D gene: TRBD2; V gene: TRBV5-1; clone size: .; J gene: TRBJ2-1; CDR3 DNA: TGCGCCAGCAGATTAAGCGGGAGTCGCTCCTACAATGAGCAGTTCTTC; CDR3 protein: CASRLSGSRSYNEQFF
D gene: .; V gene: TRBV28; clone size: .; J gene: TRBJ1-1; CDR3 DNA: TGTGCCAGCACCCTCGAGGGAATCTGGGCTGAAGCTTTCTTT; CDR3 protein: CASTLEGIWAEAFF
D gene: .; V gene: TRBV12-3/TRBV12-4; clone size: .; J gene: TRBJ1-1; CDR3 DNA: TGTGCCAGCCGTAAGCAGGGGTTCACTGAAGCTTTCTTT; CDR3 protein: CASRKQGFTEAFF
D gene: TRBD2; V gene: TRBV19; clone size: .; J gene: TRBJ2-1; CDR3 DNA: TGTGCCAGTAGTAGCTATAGCGGGAGCGGTTACAATGAGCAGTTCTTC; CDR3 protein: CASSSYSGSGYNEQFF
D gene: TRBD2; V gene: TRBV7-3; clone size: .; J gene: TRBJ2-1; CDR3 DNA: TGTGCCAGCAGCTCTCGTGGCGGGAGGTTTGATGAGCAGTTCTTC; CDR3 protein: CASSSRGGRFDEQFF
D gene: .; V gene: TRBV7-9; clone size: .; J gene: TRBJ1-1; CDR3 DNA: TGTGCCAGCAGCAAAGACAGGAACACTGAAGCTTTCTTT; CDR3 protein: CASSKDRNTEAFF
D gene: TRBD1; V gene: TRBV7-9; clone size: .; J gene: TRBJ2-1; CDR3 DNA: TGTGCCAGCAGCTTCCCGGGACAGGGTCGGTATGAGCAGTTCTTC; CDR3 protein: CASSFPGQGRYEQFF
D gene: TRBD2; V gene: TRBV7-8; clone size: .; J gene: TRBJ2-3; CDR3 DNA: TGTGCCAGCAGCTTAGCCCCTGCGGGAGGGGGGGATACGCAGTATTTT; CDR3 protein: CASSLAPAGGGDTQYF
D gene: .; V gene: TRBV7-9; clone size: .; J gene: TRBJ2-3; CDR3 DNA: TGTGCCAGCAGACTCCCGGGGGGCGGGGTGACAGATACGCAGTATTTT; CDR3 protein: CASRLPGGGVTDTQYF
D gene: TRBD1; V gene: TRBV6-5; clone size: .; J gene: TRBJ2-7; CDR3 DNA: TGTGCCAGCAGTTACCGGGACAGGGGTACCTACGAGCAGTACTTC; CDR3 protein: CASSYRDRGTYEQYF
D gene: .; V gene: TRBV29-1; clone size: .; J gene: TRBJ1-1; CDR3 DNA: TGCAGCGTGATAGGCAGGATGAACACTGAAGCTTTCTTT; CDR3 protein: CSVIGRMNTEAFF
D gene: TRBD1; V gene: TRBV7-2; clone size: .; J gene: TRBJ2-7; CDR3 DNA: TGTGCCAGCAGCTTAGAGGGGACAGAGCCCTACGAGCAGTACTTC; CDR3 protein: CASSLEGTEPYEQYF
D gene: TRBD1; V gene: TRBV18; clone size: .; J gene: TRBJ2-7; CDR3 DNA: TGTGCCAGCTCACTAGCCGGGACAGTCGCCTACGAGCAGTACTTC; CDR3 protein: CASSLAGTVAYEQYF
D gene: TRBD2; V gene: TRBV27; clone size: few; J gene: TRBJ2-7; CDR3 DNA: TGTGCCAGCAGGAGTACCGGGACTAGCGGGAGGGGCGAGCAGTACTTC; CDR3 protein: CASRSTGTSGRGEQYF
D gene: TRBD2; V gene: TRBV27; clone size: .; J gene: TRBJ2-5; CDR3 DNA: TGTGCCAGCAGTCCCCAGACTAGCGGGTGGCAAGAGACCCAGTACTTC; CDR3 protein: CASSPQTSGWQETQYF
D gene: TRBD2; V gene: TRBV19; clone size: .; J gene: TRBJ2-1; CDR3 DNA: TGTGCCAGTAGTTTACTAGCGGGAGCTGGGAATGAGCAGTTCTTC; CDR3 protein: CASSLLAGAGNEQFF
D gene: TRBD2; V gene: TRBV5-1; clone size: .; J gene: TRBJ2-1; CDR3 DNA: TGCGCCAGCAGCTTCGCCCCCGGGACTAGCGGGAGGGCGATCTACAATGAGCAGTTCTTC; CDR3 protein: CASSFAPGTSGRAIYNEQFF
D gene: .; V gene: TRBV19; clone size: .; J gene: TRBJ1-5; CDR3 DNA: TGTGCCAGTAGTATGAGGGGGGGCAGTCAGCCCCAGCATTTT; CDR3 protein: CASSMRGGSQPQHF
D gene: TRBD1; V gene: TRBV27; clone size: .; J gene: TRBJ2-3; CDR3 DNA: TGTGCCAGCAGCCGATTAACAGGGGTAGTGGCAGATACGCAGTATTTT; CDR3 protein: CASSRLTGVVADTQYF
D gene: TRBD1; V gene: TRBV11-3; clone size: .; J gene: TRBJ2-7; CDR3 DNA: TGTGCCAGCACCCAATTTTTTGGGGATGGACAGGGTCCCTACGAGCAGTACTTC; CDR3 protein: CASTQFFGDGQGPYEQYF
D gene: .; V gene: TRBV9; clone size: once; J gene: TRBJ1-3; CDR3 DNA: TGTGCCAGCAGGGTCCCAGGGGACCTACCCGGCTCTGGAAACACCATATATTTT; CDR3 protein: CASRVPGDLPGSGNTIYF
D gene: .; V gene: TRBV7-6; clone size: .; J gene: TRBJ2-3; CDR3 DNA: TGTGCCAGCAGCGCCGGTAGCGCTCAAATAACAGATACGCAGTATTTT; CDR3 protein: CASSAGSAQITDTQYF
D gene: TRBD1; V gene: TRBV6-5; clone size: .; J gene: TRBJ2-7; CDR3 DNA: TGTGCCAGCAGGACAGGACAGGGCTACTCCTACGAGCAGTACTTC; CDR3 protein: CASRTGQGYSYEQYF
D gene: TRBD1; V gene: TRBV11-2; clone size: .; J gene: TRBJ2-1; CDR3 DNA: TGTGCCAGCAGCGAGGTGGGGGACAGGCAAAATGAGCAGTTCTTC; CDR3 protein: CASSEVGDRQNEQFF
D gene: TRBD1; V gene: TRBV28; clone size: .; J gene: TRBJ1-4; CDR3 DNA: TGTGCCAGCAGTCGCAAGGGACAGATAAATGAAAAACTGTTTTTT; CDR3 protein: CASSRKGQINEKLFF
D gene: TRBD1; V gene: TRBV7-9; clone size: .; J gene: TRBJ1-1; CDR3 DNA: TGTGCCAGCAGCTTGACCTCGGACAGGGTAGGTGCTTTCTTT; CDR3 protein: CASSLTSDRVGAFF
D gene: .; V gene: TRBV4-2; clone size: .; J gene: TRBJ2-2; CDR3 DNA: TGTGCCAGCAGCTTAAACGGGGGGCAGGCCGGGGAGCTGTTTTTT; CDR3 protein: CASSLNGGQAGELFF
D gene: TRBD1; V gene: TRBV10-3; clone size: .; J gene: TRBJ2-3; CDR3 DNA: TGTGCCATCAGATCGGACAGGGGTATAGATACGCAGTATTTT; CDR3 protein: CAIRSDRGIDTQYF
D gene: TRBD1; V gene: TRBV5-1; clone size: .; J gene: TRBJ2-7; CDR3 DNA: TGCGCCAGCAGCGCTAGGGGTAGGGGGACAGGGCGCTACGAGCAGTACTTC; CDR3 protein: CASSARGRGTGRYEQYF
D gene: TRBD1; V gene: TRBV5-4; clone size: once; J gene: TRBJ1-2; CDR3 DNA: TGTGCCAGCAGCGTGGGACAGGGGGTAGCTAACTATGGCTACACCTTC; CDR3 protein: CASSVGQGVANYGYTF
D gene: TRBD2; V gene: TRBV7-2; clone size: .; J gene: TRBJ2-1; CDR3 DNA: TGTGCCAGCGGGACTAGCGGGGGGAGCTCCTACAATGAGCAGTTCTTC; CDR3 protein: CASGTSGGSSYNEQFF
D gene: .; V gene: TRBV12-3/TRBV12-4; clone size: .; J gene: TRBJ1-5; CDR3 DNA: TGTGCCAGCAGACCCACAGGGAATCAGCCCCAGCATTTT; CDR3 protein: CASRPTGNQPQHF
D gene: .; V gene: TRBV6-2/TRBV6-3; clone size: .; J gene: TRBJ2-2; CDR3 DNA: TGTGCCAGCAGCCGATACCCGCCTAGTTTCTCCGGGGAGCTGTTTTTT; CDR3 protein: CASSRYPPSFSGELFF
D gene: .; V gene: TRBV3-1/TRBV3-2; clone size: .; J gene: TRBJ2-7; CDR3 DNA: TGTGCCAGCAGCCAAGATGGGGGCTATATCTACGAGCAGTACTTC; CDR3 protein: CASSQDGGYIYEQYF
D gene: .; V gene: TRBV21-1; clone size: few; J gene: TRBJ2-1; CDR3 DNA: TGTGCCAGCAGCAAGGTCTCGAGGGAGTCGGTCAATGAGCAGTTCTTC; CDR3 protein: CASSKVSRESVNEQFF
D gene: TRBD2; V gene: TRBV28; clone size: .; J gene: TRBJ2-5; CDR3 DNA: TGTGCCAGCAGTTTTTCTTACGGCTTATTTGGTGGCGGGGGTAGGGAGACCCAGTACTTC; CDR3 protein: CASSFSYGLFGGGGRETQYF
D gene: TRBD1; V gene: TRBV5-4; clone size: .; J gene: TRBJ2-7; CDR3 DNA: TGTGCCAGCACCAATACAGGGGCCGACGAGCAGTACTTC; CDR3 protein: CASTNTGADEQYF